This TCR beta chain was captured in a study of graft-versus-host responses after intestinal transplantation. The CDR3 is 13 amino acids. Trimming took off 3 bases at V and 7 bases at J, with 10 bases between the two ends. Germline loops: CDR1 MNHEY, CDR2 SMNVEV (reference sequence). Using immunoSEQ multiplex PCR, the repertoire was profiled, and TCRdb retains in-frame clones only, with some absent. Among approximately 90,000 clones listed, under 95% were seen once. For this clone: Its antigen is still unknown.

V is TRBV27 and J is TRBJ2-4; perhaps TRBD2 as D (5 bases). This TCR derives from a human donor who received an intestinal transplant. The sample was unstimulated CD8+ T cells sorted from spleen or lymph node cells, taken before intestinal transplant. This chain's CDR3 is CASSFDPGNIQYF. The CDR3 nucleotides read TGTGCCAGCAGTTTCGATCCGGGGAACATTCAGTACTTC.